The 8 T cell receptor beta chains given below trace back to one sample, sequenced in a study of blood T cell repertoires in COVID-19. Measured with immunoSEQ multiplex PCR; TCRdb has only the in-frame clones, and not every one. The top ten clones hold roughly 8% of a sample with approximately 150,000 clones, approximately 87% of them seen once. The sequenced sample was peripheral blood. The receptors here all came from a woman aged 50 to 60 with active or convalescent COVID-19.

For the CDR3, the DNA is TGCGCCAGCAGCTTGTCGAGTCAGGGGGTCACAGATACGCAGTATTTT. Protein sequence: CASSLSSQGVTDTQYF. J is TRBJ2-3 and V is TRBV5-1; 7 bases match TRBD1. Per the germline V gene, CDR1 is SGHRS and CDR2 is YFSETQ. The CDR3 sequence is 16 residues long. The J segment lost 2 bases and the V segment lost 1 base, leaving 7 bases of the junction unmatched.

This clone was seen a handful of times. The rearrangement uses TRBV3-1 (or the pseudogene TRBV3-2) and TRBJ1-2; D is perhaps TRBD1 (5 bases). Trimming shortened V by 0 bases and J by 3 bases, and 11 bases separated the two germline ends. The CDR3 loop spans 15 amino acids. Per the germline V gene, CDR1 is LGHDT and CDR2 is YNNKEL (reference sequence). In DNA, the CDR3 is TGTGCCAGCAGCCAAGATTGGGGCAGGGACTATGGCTACACCTTC. It is translated as CASSQDWGRDYGYTF.

CDR3 DNA: TGCGCCAGCAGCCAAAACGCAGGGGGCTTCTATGGCTACACCTTC. It translates to CASSQNAGGFYGYTF. The chain employs TRBV4-3 and TRBJ1-2, with 8 bases fitting TRBD1. The germline gives CDR1 LGHNA, CDR2 YSLEER. The CDR3 is 15 residues long. V dropped 2 bases and J dropped 4; count of bases not matched to a gene: 6.

The chain employs TRBV10-3 and TRBJ2-1, with 10 bases identical to TRBD2. Germline assignment: CDR1 ENHRY and CDR2 SYGVKD. Trimming at V came to 8 bases and at J to 4 bases, leaving 2 bases not matched to a gene. The CDR3 runs 13 residues. The CDR3 region is CAIWTSGYNEQFF. The CDR3 bases are TGTGCCATCTGGACTAGCGGATACAATGAGCAGTTCTTC.

The chain employs TRBV14 and TRBJ1-1; possible D gene TRBD1, 6 bases. This CDR3 is 18 amino acids long. With 1 base removed from V and 1 base from J, the gap between germline ends came to 19 bases. Germline loops: CDR1 SGHDN, CDR2 FVKESK. DNA of the CDR3: TGTGCCAGCAGCCAAGTTTTTTTGACAGGATTAGCGAACACTGAAGCTTTCTTT. Translation gives CASSQVFLTGLANTEAFF.

The rearrangement joins TRBV7-3 to TRBJ1-1, with TRBD1 identical over 10 bases. The V and J ends lost 4 bases and 4 bases, in that order; junction bases with no gene match: 0. Germline-derived CDR1 and CDR2 are SGHTA and FQGTGA. CDR3 size: 13 residues. CDR3 coding DNA: TGTGCCAGCAGCTGGGACAGGGGCACTGAAGCTTTCTTT. The encoded protein is CASSWDRGTEAFF.

The J gene is TRBJ1-1, the V gene TRBV3-1 (or the pseudogene TRBV3-2); TRBD1 matches at 7 bases. This CDR3 contains 16 residues. The ends lost 4 bases at V and 4 bases at J; junction bases unmatched: 12. Per the germline V gene, CDR1 is LGHDT and CDR2 is YNNKEL (reference sequence). CDR3 amino acids: CASSRSNRGGSTEAFF. The CDR3 region has the DNA TGTGCCAGCAGCCGATCCAACAGGGGCGGTAGCACTGAAGCTTTCTTT.

The chain employs TRBV9 and TRBJ2-3; D gene ambiguous. V lost 4 bases and J lost 3, with 15 bases in between. The germline V gene has CDR1 SGDLS and CDR2 YYNGEE. The CDR3 is made up of 15 amino acids. The chain's CDR3 is CASSPSPLDTDTQYF. CDR3 DNA: TGTGCCAGCAGCCCCTCACCCCTAGATACAGATACGCAGTATTTT.